The 13 T cell receptor beta chains given below trace back to one sample, sequenced in a study of shared clonotypes between healthy human individuals. Assay: immunoSEQ multiplex PCR; the TCRdb copy retains only in-frame clones and omits some. Seen here are about 2 million clones, about 95% observed once, and the top ten hold approximately 0.13%. The specimen was naive CD4+ T cells sorted from blood. Subset of the sample: CD45RA+ positively selected. The source of these receptors is a man aged 18 to 30 in good health.

The gene calls are TRBV4-1 and TRBJ2-7; 9 nucleotides agree with TRBD1. V lost 4 bases to trimming and J lost 3 bases; unmatched junction nucleotides: 10. CDR1 and CDR2 (germline): MGHRA, YSYEKL. This CDR3 contains 16 residues. CDR3 DNA sequence: TGCGCCAGCAGCCGAATACAGGGGGCACGTGGCTACGAGCAGTACTTC. This codes for CASSRIQGARGYEQYF.

The chain couples TRBV7-2 to TRBJ1-4; no clear D. Germline lookup yields CDR1 SGHTA and CDR2 FQGNSA. Trimming took 1 base from V and 4 from J, leaving 10 bases between them. This CDR3 is 15 amino acids long. The CDR3 region has the DNA TGTGCCAGCAGCTTAGGAGGACGGAGTAATGAAAAACTGTTTTTT. It codes for CASSLGGRSNEKLFF.

A word on this clone: It may be a read error: a sequence one base away is much more abundant. The sample carries other DNA sequences with the same CDR3. The V gene is TRBV7-2, the J gene TRBJ2-5; D is ambiguous. The CDR3 is 11 residues long. V lost 5 bases and J lost 2, with 3 bases in between. In germline, CDR1 is SGHTA, CDR2 FQGNSA. This CDR3 reads CASSLQETQYF. CDR3 sequence (DNA): TGTGCCAGCAGCCTACAAGAGACCCAGTACTTC.

On this clone itself: The sample has other DNA sequences that encode this CDR3 too. This chain's CDR3 is CASSRGQTYEQYF. The CDR3 coding sequence is TGTGCCAGCAGCAGGGGACAGACCTACGAGCAGTACTTC. The J gene is TRBJ2-7, the V gene TRBV5-4, with 7 bases fitting TRBD1. CDR3 length equals 13 residues. Germline V gene data show CDR1 as SGHNT and CDR2 as YYREEE (reference sequence). Germline trimming cut 4 bases from V and 2 bases from J; bases unmatched to any gene: 3.

The rearrangement joins TRBV6-1 to TRBJ1-5; perhaps TRBD1 as D (6 bases). Germline-derived CDR1 and CDR2 are MNHNS and SASEGT. There are 18 residues in the CDR3. The V end lost 0 bases, the J end lost 0 bases, and 15 bases lay between the germline ends. The CDR3 nucleotides read TGTGCCAGCAGTGAAGCCAGGAGGGGGAAACCTAGCAATCAGCCCCAGCATTTT. This codes for CASSEARRGKPSNQPQHF.

The V and J genes are TRBV30 and TRBJ2-7, with D possibly matching TRBD2 (5 bases). Germline loops: CDR1 GTSNPN, CDR2 SVGIG (reference sequence). The CDR3 runs 19 residues. Trimming took 0 bases from V and 1 from J, leaving 25 bases between them. The CDR3 is CAWSVGLFIGEKFSYEQYF. The CDR3 region has the DNA TGTGCCTGGAGTGTAGGACTTTTTATCGGAGAAAAATTTTCCTACGAGCAGTACTTC. Full variable domain (remainder filled in from reference TRBV30 and TRBJ2-7): SQTIHQWPATLVQPVGSPLSLECTVEGTSNPNLYWYRQAAGRGLQLLFYSVGIGQISSEVPQNLSASRPQDRQFILSSKKLLLSDSGFYLCAWSVGLFIGEKFSYEQYFGPGTRLTVT.

The rearrangement joins TRBV7-9 to TRBJ2-6; D is undetermined. Germline loops: CDR1 SEHNR, CDR2 FQNEAQ (reference sequence). V was trimmed by 1 base and J by 0 bases, leaving 7 bases between them. The CDR3 totals 16 residues. In nucleotides, the CDR3 is TGTGCCAGCAGCTTAGTGTCAGGCTCTGGGGCCAACGTCCTGACTTTC. Translated: CASSLVSGSGANVLTF.

CDR3 sequence: CASSYTGTMNTGELFF. The DNA of the CDR3 is TGTGCCAGCAGTTACACCGGGACTATGAACACCGGGGAGCTGTTTTTT. V gene TRBV6-5 combines with J gene TRBJ2-2; 7 positions match TRBD2. Germline CDR1 MNHEY, CDR2 SVGAGI. The J segment lost 1 base and the V segment lost 2 bases, leaving 4 bases of the junction unmatched. This CDR3 spans 16 amino acids.

Concerning this clone: Other DNA sequences in the sample encode the same CDR3. The chain has TRBV7-9 and TRBJ2-7; 11 positions match TRBD1. The CDR3 spans 14 residues. The V segment lost 4 bases and the J segment 2 bases; nucleotides outside the gene matches: 1. Germline CDR1 and CDR2: SEHNR and FQNEAQ (reference sequence). The CDR3 sequence: CASSSGQGAYEQYF. The CDR3 nucleotides read TGTGCCAGCAGCTCGGGACAGGGGGCCTACGAGCAGTACTTC.

V is TRBV5-4 and J is TRBJ2-5; 11 bases agree with TRBD1. The CDR3 totals 15 residues. Unmatched junction bases numbered 4, after V lost 4 bases and J lost 2 bases. Germline-derived CDR1 and CDR2 are SGHNT and YYREEE (reference sequence). CDR3 sequence: CASSSGTGGQETQYF. The CDR3 nucleotides are TGTGCCAGCAGCAGCGGGACAGGGGGACAAGAGACCCAGTACTTC.

This chain uses TRBV2 with TRBJ1-1; 8 bases are a match to TRBD1. After removal of 6 bases from V and 5 bases from J, the junction contained 11 bases not matched to a gene. Germline V lookup: CDR1 SNHLY, CDR2 FYNNEI. The CDR3 has 15 amino acids. The CDR3 sequence: CASRVYWTGNTEAFF. DNA for the CDR3: TGTGCCAGCAGGGTTTACTGGACAGGGAATACTGAAGCTTTCTTT.

This rearrangement joins TRBV7-8 to TRBJ1-3; D remains unclear. V lost 5 bases and J lost 0, with 11 bases in between. Per germline, CDR1 SGHVS and CDR2 FQNEAQ. CDR3 length equals 15 residues. CDR3 bases: TGTGCCAGCAGCGCCTCTGACAACTCTGGAAACACCATATATTTT. It codes for CASSASDNSGNTIYF.

V is TRBV29-1 and J is TRBJ2-1, with D uncertain. The CDR3 has 15 amino acids. With 4 bases removed from V and 0 bases from J, the gap between germline ends came to 13 bases. Germline lookup yields CDR1 SQVTM and CDR2 ANQGSEA. The CDR3 loop is CSVVVRELSYNEQFF. The CDR3 DNA follows: TGCAGCGTTGTAGTTAGGGAACTCTCCTACAATGAGCAGTTCTTC.